This T cell receptor (beta chain) came from a study of blood T cell repertoires in COVID-19. Study-level information: Italy, Spain and the United States were the sources of the convalescent and acute COVID-19 samples. Sample material is recorded as cDNA or gDNA derived from T cells, B-cell-depleted T cells, or PBMCs.

Authors' data handling: Amplifying reference gene primers gave estimates of nucleated cell counts. Clones were read by immunoSEQ multiplex PCR, and TCRdb kept only the in-frame ones, dropping some. From that table come the V and J calls and clone size; the DNA was used to work out D and trimming. The data show about 150,000 clones, around 85% seen once. The Seattle site enrolled patients during active infection and followed them longitudinally. Material: peripheral blood. The receptor was derived from a man in his sixties with COVID-19, enrolled during active disease.

For the CDR3, the DNA is TGTGCCAGCAGTTCCGCCGGGACAGGGCGGACTGAAGCTTTCTTT. Encoded protein: CASSSAGTGRTEAFF. The chain employs TRBV28 and TRBJ1-1; TRBD1 matches 9 bases. Germline-derived CDR1 and CDR2 are MDHEN and SYDVKM. J lost 5 bases, V lost 4 bases, and 8 bases had no gene match. This CDR3 contains 15 residues.